These 27 T cell receptor beta chains share one sample of origin, sequenced in a study of blood T cell repertoires in COVID-19 (dated by TCRdb to the early 2020s). Libraries were constructed by the immunoSEQ multiplex PCR assay. TCRdb limited this immuneACCESS table to in-frame rearrangements with V and J called. A share of clones is missing; checked studies link under half to unresolved V genes, and the rest is unexplained. This sample has roughly 260,000 clones in its table, and approximately 79% of those were observed once. 4% of the sample is held by the ten biggest clonotypes. Sequencing was done on a sample of peripheral blood. The receptors here all came from a woman aged 40 to 50 with active or convalescent COVID-19.

This clone appeared many times. The chain links TRBV9 to TRBJ2-1, with D perhaps TRBD1 (6 bases). This CDR3 region has 13 residues. The ends were cut back, 0 bases at V and 6 bases at J, with 7 bases in the middle. The germline gives CDR1 SGDLS, CDR2 YYNGEE. The CDR3 reads CASSVGGPNEQFF. The CDR3 nucleotides read TGTGCCAGCAGCGTAGGGGGGCCCAATGAGCAGTTCTTC.

The genes are TRBV28 and TRBJ1-5; D ambiguous. This CDR3 comprises 14 residues. Trimming pared 5 bases from V and 3 bases from J, leaving 11 bases between. Germline CDR1 reads MDHEN; CDR2 reads SYDVKM. CDR3 residues: CASSPPVTNQPQHF. In DNA form, the CDR3 reads TGTGCCAGCAGTCCGCCGGTAACCAATCAGCCCCAGCATTTT.

This clone has more than one count but fewer than ten. The chain links TRBV7-3 to TRBJ2-3, with 8 bases matching TRBD1. The CDR3 covers 15 residues. V lost 5 bases and J lost 1; bases outside the gene matches: 5. Germline CDR1 and CDR2: SGHTA and FQGTGA. CDR3 protein: CASSLRGRGTDTQYF. DNA for the CDR3: TGTGCCAGCAGCCTCAGGGGGCGAGGCACAGATACGCAGTATTTT. The complete variable domain, with remaining parts taken from reference TRBV7-3 and TRBJ2-3, reads GAGVSQTPSNKVTEKGKYVELRCDPISGHTALYWYRQSLGQGPEFLIYFQGTGAADDSGLPNDRFFAVRPEGSVSTLKIQRTERGDSAVYLCASSLRGRGTDTQYFGPGTRLTVL.

The chain links TRBV28 to TRBJ1-2; a possible D gene is TRBD1 (5 bases). The V and J ends lost 3 bases and 14 bases respectively, with 16 bases between them. The length of the CDR3 is 12 residues. From germline, CDR1 is MDHEN and CDR2 SYDVKM. CDR3 DNA sequence: TGTGCCAGCAGTTTTTCCGGGGGGTGGCGGACCTTC. Amino acids: CASSFSGGWRTF.

This chain links TRBV7-2 with TRBJ2-3; 10 nucleotides agree with TRBD2. The germline V gene encodes CDR1 SGHTA and CDR2 FQGNSA. V was pared by 3 bases and J by 2 bases, with 8 bases of the junction left unmatched. The CDR3 spans 17 residues. In nucleotides, the CDR3 is TGTGCCAGCAGCTTGAGGAGGCTAGCGGGAGTCACAGATACGCAGTATTTT. Residues: CASSLRRLAGVTDTQYF.

This rearrangement joins TRBV30 to TRBJ1-1, with D possibly TRBD1 on 6 matching bases. Trimming took off 5 bases at V and 0 bases at J, with 13 bases between the two ends. The CDR3 runs 14 residues. The germline V gene encodes CDR1 GTSNPN and CDR2 SVGIG (reference sequence). CDR3 nucleotide sequence: TGTGCCTGGGAGCAGGGGACCATGAACACTGAAGCTTTCTTT. Amino acid sequence: CAWEQGTMNTEAFF.

This clone appeared a few times. The chain joins TRBV30 to TRBJ1-2; no clear D gene. CDR1 and CDR2 from the germline V gene are GTSNPN and SVGIG (reference sequence). The CDR3 is 14 residues long. V lost 4 bases and J 0 bases, leaving 12 bases between the germline ends. CDR3 nucleotide sequence: TGTGCCTGGAAGTCGACACCAGCTAACTATGGCTACACCTTC. Protein: CAWKSTPANYGYTF.

The chain employs TRBV5-4 and TRBJ1-3, with a possible D match to TRBD1 (6 bases). Germline values: CDR1 SGHNT, CDR2 YYREEE (reference sequence). V was pared by 3 bases and J by 0 bases, with 10 bases between. The CDR3 loop spans 15 amino acids. The CDR3 DNA sequence: TGTGCCAGCAGCTCAGGGGTGAGCTCTGGAAACACCATATATTTT. Encoded protein: CASSSGVSSGNTIYF.

The CDR3 is CASRDDRGPMPQHF. CDR3 coding DNA: TGTGCTAGCCGAGACGACAGGGGCCCAATGCCCCAGCATTTT. V usage is TRBV12-5 and J usage is TRBJ1-5, with TRBD1 matching 8 bases. The J segment lost 9 bases and the V segment lost 9 bases, leaving 13 bases of the junction unmatched. Germline CDR1 and CDR2: LGHNT and FRNRAP. This CDR3 has 14 residues.

This clone appeared a single time. This sample includes further DNA sequences coding for the same CDR3. V usage is TRBV4-2 and J usage is TRBJ2-5, with 9 bases identical to TRBD2. J lost 1 base, V lost 1 base, and 7 bases had no gene match. The CDR3 sequence is 17 residues long. Germline V lookup: CDR1 LGHNA, CDR2 YNFKEQ. In DNA form, the CDR3 reads TGTGCCAGCAGCCAAGGTGGGGATAGCGGGGGCCAAGAGACCCAGTACTTC. Its translation is CASSQGGDSGGQETQYF.

About this clone: Other DNA variants within this sample encode the same CDR3. The genes are TRBV2 and TRBJ1-5; 7 bases align to TRBD1. V was pared by 5 bases and J by 2 bases, with 3 bases of the junction left unmatched. This CDR3 comprises 14 residues. Looked up from germline, CDR1 is SNHLY and CDR2 is FYNNEI. CDR3 region: CASSPDRGNQPQHF. DNA for the CDR3: TGTGCCAGCAGTCCCGACAGGGGCAATCAGCCCCAGCATTTT. Based on the CDR3 plus reference TRBV2 and TRBJ1-5, the full variable domain is EPEVTQTPSHQVTQMGQEVILRCVPISNHLYFYWYRQILGQKVEFLVSFYNNEISEKSEIFDDQFSVERPDGSNFTLKIRSTKLEDSAMYFCASSPDRGNQPQHFGDGTRLSIL.

This clone came up a few times. The CDR3 region has the DNA TGTGCCAGCAGCCAAGATCTAGAGGGTTATGGCTACACCTTC. Translated, it gives CASSQDLEGYGYTF. The genes are TRBV3-1 (or the pseudogene TRBV3-2) and TRBJ1-2; D gene unclear. Germline V gene sequence: CDR1 LGHDT, CDR2 YNNKEL (reference sequence). The CDR3 is 14 residues long. V lost 0 bases and J lost 5, with 10 bases in between.

This clone was detected once. The chain joins TRBV19 to TRBJ2-5, with a weak D call TRBD2 (6 bases). Deletions cut 1 base from V and 5 bases from J, with 11 bases between. Per germline, CDR1 LNHDA and CDR2 SQIVND (reference sequence). This CDR3 is 14 amino acids long. In DNA form, the CDR3 reads TGTGCCAGTAGTATAGCGGGTCGGGGGGAGACCCAGTACTTC. Amino acid sequence: CASSIAGRGETQYF.

V is TRBV6-5 and J is TRBJ2-4; possibly TRBD1 for D (7 bases). Germline CDR1 reads MNHEY; CDR2 reads SVGAGI. The CDR3 totals 14 residues. V lost 6 bases and J lost 3, with 12 bases in between. The CDR3, as DNA: TGTGCCAGCAGCCACAGGGGAGGCAAAAACATTCAGTACTTC. Amino acid sequence: CASSHRGGKNIQYF.

V usage is TRBV9 and J usage is TRBJ2-1, with TRBD1 as a possible D gene (5 bases). The CDR3 totals 14 residues. Between the trimmed V and J ends, which lost 6 bases and 3 bases, there was a span of 13 bases. Germline V gives CDR1 SGDLS, CDR2 YYNGEE. CDR3 residues: CASNEGASYNEQFF. In DNA, the CDR3 is TGTGCCAGCAATGAAGGGGCTAGCTACAATGAGCAGTTCTTC.

This clone was counted a single time. The gene calls are TRBV19 and TRBJ1-1, with a possible D match to TRBD1 (5 bases). The CDR3 length is 15 residues. V gave up 3 bases and J gave up 1 base, with 12 bases separating them. The germline CDR1 and CDR2 sequences are LNHDA and SQIVND (reference sequence). The CDR3 region has the DNA TGTGCCAGTAGTATGGGTTCAGGGCAGAACACTGAAGCTTTCTTT. Translating gives CASSMGSGQNTEAFF. Full variable domain (outside the CDR3, taken from reference TRBV19 and TRBJ1-1): DGGITQSPKYLFRKEGQNVTLSCEQNLNHDAMYWYRQDPGQGLRLIYYSQIVNDFQKGDIAEGYSVSREKKESFPLTVTSAQKNPTAFYLCASSMGSGQNTEAFFGQGTRLTVV.

V gene TRBV6-4 combines with J gene TRBJ2-2, with D possibly TRBD2 on 5 matching bases. V lost 7 bases and J lost 3, with 9 bases in between. Germline-derived CDR1 and CDR2 are MRHNA and SNTAGT. The CDR3 is 13 amino acids. CDR3 nucleotide sequence: TGTGCCAGCACCGACGGGGACACCGGGGAGCTGTTTTTT. It codes for CASTDGDTGELFF.

Here the CDR3 reads CASSEGTAQSSPLHF. The CDR3 nucleotides are TGTGCCAGCAGCGAGGGGACAGCCCAAAGTTCACCCCTCCACTTT. This chain uses TRBV9 with TRBJ1-6, with TRBD1 matching 7 bases. The V gene end was trimmed by 3 bases and the J gene end by 9 bases; junction bases not matched to a gene: 9. The CDR3 runs to 15 residues. The V gene's germline CDR1 is SGDLS and CDR2 YYNGEE.

The count of this clone is one. This chain links TRBV27 with TRBJ1-2; D remains ambiguous. Germline V gene data show CDR1 as MNHEY and CDR2 as SMNVEV (reference sequence). The ends were cut back, 6 bases at V and 6 bases at J, with 17 bases in the middle. This CDR3 region has 14 residues. CDR3 bases: TGTGCCAGCAGAGACTCGGGTCGAAGAGATGGCTACACCTTC. Amino acids: CASRDSGRRDGYTF.

The J gene is TRBJ2-2, the V gene TRBV9; TRBD1 matches 7 bases. There are 15 residues in the CDR3. Germline V lookup: CDR1 SGDLS, CDR2 YYNGEE. With 0 bases clipped from V and 5 bases from J, the junction kept 4 bases outside the gene matches. In DNA form, the CDR3 reads TGTGCCAGCAGCGTAGACGGACAGGTGACCGGGGAGCTGTTTTTT. Protein: CASSVDGQVTGELFF.

The J gene is TRBJ2-6, the V gene TRBV30; a weak D match, TRBD1 (5 bases). The V gene's germline CDR1 is GTSNPN and CDR2 SVGIG (reference sequence). CDR3 length: 16 residues. Trimming pared 5 bases from V and 2 bases from J, leaving 16 bases between. The CDR3: CAWDLTGIPGANVLTF. DNA for the CDR3: TGTGCCTGGGACCTAACAGGAATACCTGGGGCCAACGTCCTGACTTTC. Combining the CDR3 with reference TRBV30 and TRBJ2-6 gives the whole variable domain SQTIHQWPATLVQPVGSPLSLECTVEGTSNPNLYWYRQAAGRGLQLLFYSVGIGQISSEVPQNLSASRPQDRQFILSSKKLLLSDSGFYLCAWDLTGIPGANVLTFGAGSRLTVL.

The chain recombines TRBV28 with TRBJ1-5; the match to TRBD1 covers 8 bases. Germline CDR1 MDHEN, CDR2 SYDVKM. There are 15 residues in the CDR3. Trimming removed 5 bases from V and 5 bases from J; junction bases left unmatched: 8. The CDR3 here is CASSDQKTGDQPQHF. The CDR3 DNA reads as TGTGCCAGCAGTGACCAGAAGACAGGGGATCAGCCCCAGCATTTT.

This clone was detected once. The V and J genes are TRBV10-3 and TRBJ1-2; TRBD1 agrees at 8 bases. The CDR3 has 16 amino acids. Unmatched junction bases numbered 11, after V lost 0 bases and J lost 8 bases. Looked up from germline, CDR1 is ENHRY and CDR2 is SYGVKD. CDR3 loop: CAISESTDPGGRGYTF. In DNA form, the CDR3 reads TGTGCCATCAGTGAGTCGACTGATCCAGGGGGCCGGGGCTACACCTTC.

The CDR3 nucleotides are TGTGCCAGCGGACCCGCGGGTATGGATACGCAGTATTTT. Translated, it gives CASGPAGMDTQYF. The chain combines TRBV18 with TRBJ2-3; a weak D match, TRBD2 (5 bases). V lost 8 bases and J 6 bases, leaving 15 bases between the germline ends. This CDR3 region has 13 residues. Germline V gene sequence: CDR1 KGHSH, CDR2 LQKENI. The full variable domain, its missing parts supplied by reference TRBV18 and TRBJ2-3, is NAGVMQNPRHLVRRRGQEARLRCSPMKGHSHVYWYRQLPEEGLKFMVYLQKENIIDESGMPKERFSAEFPKEGPSILRIQQVVRGDSAAYFCASGPAGMDTQYFGPGTRLTVL.

J is TRBJ1-1 and V is TRBV6-5; the D is unclear. This CDR3 has 11 residues. V was cut by 6 bases and J by 6 bases, with 8 bases left in between. CDR1 is MNHEY and CDR2 is SVGAGI in the germline V gene. CDR3 residues: CASRTGSEAFF. DNA of the CDR3: TGTGCCAGCAGGACGGGATCTGAAGCTTTCTTT.

This chain uses TRBV19 with TRBJ1-2; D perhaps matches TRBD1 (6 bases). The V gene lost 5 bases and the J gene lost 3 bases, with 10 bases spanning the gap. CDR1 is LNHDA and CDR2 is SQIVND in the germline V gene (reference sequence). The CDR3 sequence is 13 residues long. The CDR3 DNA sequence: TGTGCCAGTAGTGAACAGGGAGACTATGGCTACACCTTC. Protein product: CASSEQGDYGYTF.

CDR3 region: CASSLRGGKTKNIQYF. The CDR3, as DNA: TGTGCCAGCAGCCTTCGGGGGGGCAAGACCAAAAACATTCAGTACTTC. The gene calls are TRBV3-1 (or the pseudogene TRBV3-2) and TRBJ2-4; TRBD2 agrees at 8 bases. V shed 4 bases and J 2 bases; nucleotides not matched to a gene: 7. Looked up from germline, CDR1 is LGHDT and CDR2 is YNNKEL (reference sequence). The CDR3 extends over 16 amino acids.